The clone carrying this T cell receptor (beta chain) is classed as medium-sized by frequency. The antigen remains unidentified. The CDR3 extends 3 residues past the end of the read, so its final part is completed from the germline J gene. The CDR3 is 15 amino acids. Germline-derived CDR1 and CDR2 are DFQATT and SNEGSKA (reference sequence). V was clipped by 5 bases and J by 0 bases; unmatched bases: 9. Sequencing used immunoSEQ multiplex PCR; TCRdb keeps in-frame clones, though not all of them. The table for this sample gives about 15,000 clones. The source of the sample is a study of T cell clonality in common variable immunodeficiency. Overall study results and limits: In common variable immunodeficiency, TCR beta chains reportedly carried fewer deletions and N-nucleotide insertions. CVID subjects shared fewer TCRbeta clones than healthy controls did.

The sequence came from a human donor with common variable immunodeficiency. The sample comprised peripheral blood mononuclear cells. The V call is TRBV20-1, the J call TRBJ1-1; TRBD1 agrees at 7 bases. CDR3 loop: CSALRGPAMNTEAFF. The covered CDR3 bases are TGCAGTGCTCTAAGGGGGCCCGCGATGAACACTGAA.